This T cell receptor (beta chain) was sequenced for a study of blood T cell repertoires in COVID-19. Sequencing was performed with immunoSEQ multiplex PCR; in TCRdb, only in-frame clones are kept and a portion is missing. The table has approximately 240,000 clones, roughly 87% seen once. The V and J ends lost 2 bases and 2 bases respectively, with 13 bases between them. Germline V gene sequence: CDR1 SGHTA, CDR2 FQGTGA. This CDR3 region has 15 residues. This receptor was taken from a woman aged 25-40 years with acute COVID-19. Sequencing was carried out using PBMCs or T cells enriched from blood (not recorded which). The chain combines TRBV7-3 with TRBJ2-7; maybe TRBD1 (6 bases). The CDR3 is CASSLGGTGPYEQYF. In nucleotides, the CDR3 is TGTGCCAGCAGCTTAGGGGGTACAGGGCCCTACGAGCAGTACTTC.